The 18 T cell receptor beta chains below come from one sample, sequenced in a study of technical replicates of blood from several donors. Sequencing was performed with immunoSEQ multiplex PCR; in TCRdb, only in-frame clones are kept and a portion is missing. The data hold around 60,000 clones, with over 90% observed a single time. Sequencing was performed on PBMCs. The origin of the receptors is a human donor in good health. Some clones in this sample may be carry-over from other donors' samples.

The rearrangement joins TRBV5-8 to TRBJ2-7; a weak D match, TRBD2 (6 bases). The V gene's germline CDR1 is SGHTS and CDR2 YDEGEE. The germline V and J ends were trimmed by 2 bases and 5 bases, with 17 bases remaining between them. The CDR3 extends over 15 amino acids. This CDR3 reads CASSFHTGGPDEQYF. The CDR3 coding sequence is TGTGCCAGCAGCTTCCATACCGGGGGACCAGACGAGCAGTACTTC.

In this sample, this clone turned up once. V gene TRBV13 combines with J gene TRBJ1-2; D remains unclear. CDR3 length: 13 amino acids. Germline V gene lookup returns CDR1 PRHDT and CDR2 FYEKMQ (reference sequence). The V end was cut by 0 bases, the J end by 8 bases, with 10 bases between. DNA of the CDR3: TGTGCCAGCAGCTTAGGAGACGGAGGGGGCTACACCTTC. Protein sequence: CASSLGDGGGYTF. The full variable domain, in which reference TRBV13 and TRBJ1-2 provide the parts outside the CDR3, is AAGVIQSPRHLIKEKRETATLKCYPIPRHDTVYWYQQGPGQDPQFLISFYEKMQSDKGSIPDRFSAQQFSDYHSELNMSSLELGDSALYFCASSLGDGGGYTFGSGTRLTVV.

The rearrangement uses TRBV2 and TRBJ1-5; D is uncertain. The CDR3 is 14 amino acids. Trimming pared 2 bases from V and 1 base from J, leaving 6 bases between. The germline CDR1 and CDR2 sequences are SNHLY and FYNNEI. The CDR3 spells CASSEIQSNQPQHF. For the CDR3, the DNA is TGTGCCAGCAGTGAAATACAGAGCAATCAGCCCCAGCATTTT.

V and J are TRBV7-2 and TRBJ1-5; 8 nucleotides match TRBD1. V was clipped by 3 bases and J by 1 base; unmatched bases: 5. CDR1 and CDR2 (germline): SGHTA, FQGNSA. The CDR3 is 16 amino acids. CDR3 sequence reads: CASSFFGQGSNQPQHF. The CDR3, as DNA: TGTGCCAGCAGCTTTTTTGGACAGGGAAGCAATCAGCCCCAGCATTTT.

The CDR3 spells CASSVGSSGSNQETQYF. In DNA form, the CDR3 reads TGTGCCAGCAGCGTAGGATCTAGCGGGAGCAACCAAGAGACCCAGTACTTC. V and J are TRBV9 and TRBJ2-5; 10 bases map to TRBD2. The ends lost 0 bases at V and 0 bases at J; junction bases unmatched: 5. The CDR3 runs 17 residues. From germline, CDR1 is SGDLS and CDR2 YYNGEE.

V and J are TRBV6-5 and TRBJ1-3, with D perhaps matching TRBD1 (6 bases). The germline V gene encodes CDR1 MNHEY and CDR2 SVGAGI. The germline V and J ends were trimmed by 4 bases and 0 bases, with 7 bases remaining between them. The CDR3 loop spans 14 amino acids. CDR3 nucleotide sequence: TGTGCCAGCAGTTGGACAGCCTCTGGAAACACCATATATTTT. This translates into CASSWTASGNTIYF.

The V call is TRBV23-1, the J call TRBJ2-1; D possibly corresponds to TRBD2 (7 bases). TRBV23-1 is an open reading frame, and its role is uncertain. CDR3 length: 22 amino acids. Deletions cut 3 bases from V and 3 bases from J, with 33 bases between. The CDR3 coding sequence is TGCGCCAGCAGTCAGCGCGGGGGTTCTGGGGACACCGATACGGACAACTACAATGAGCAGTTCTTC. Translation: CASSQRGGSGDTDTDNYNEQFF.

The chain uses TRBV4-2 and TRBJ1-2; the match to TRBD1 covers 7 bases. CDR1 and CDR2 from the germline V gene are LGHNA and YNFKEQ. The length of the CDR3 is 18 residues. The V segment lost 3 bases and the J segment 6 bases; nucleotides outside the gene matches: 19. CDR3 nucleotides: TGTGCCAGCAGCCATTTACCCACGGGACAGACAAAGACAGATGGCTACACCTTC. Translation gives CASSHLPTGQTKTDGYTF.

This clone was counted only a few times. This chain uses TRBV30 with TRBJ2-1; D is possibly TRBD1 (5 bases). V dropped 8 bases and J dropped 5 bases, with 13 bases sitting between them. CDR1 is GTSNPN, CDR2 SVGIG, per germline (reference sequence). The CDR3 spans 12 residues. CDR3 loop: CAGWTHHNEQFF. The DNA for the CDR3 is TGTGCCGGGTGGACACACCACAATGAGCAGTTCTTC.

This chain joins TRBV18 and TRBJ2-3; TRBD1 agrees at 9 bases. The CDR3 extends over 16 amino acids. V lost 0 bases to trimming and J lost 6 bases; unmatched junction nucleotides: 7. The germline gives CDR1 KGHSH, CDR2 LQKENI. CDR3 DNA sequence: TGTGCCAGCTCACCACCGCAACAGGGGGCCGGGGATACGCAGTATTTT. Residues: CASSPPQQGAGDTQYF.

This chain connects TRBV6-5 to TRBJ1-1; a weak D match, TRBD1 (5 bases). Germline V lookup: CDR1 MNHEY, CDR2 SVGAGI. V was pared by 2 bases and J by 10 bases, with 23 bases between. The CDR3 extends over 16 amino acids. DNA of the CDR3: TGTGCCAGCAGTTACCGTGGAATTAAGGGGCAACAAGGAGCTTTCTTT. It translates to CASSYRGIKGQQGAFF.

The J gene is TRBJ2-7, the V gene TRBV27, with D maybe TRBD1 (6 bases). The length of the CDR3 is 15 residues. The V end was cut by 1 base, the J end by 9 bases, with 19 bases between. Germline lookup yields CDR1 MNHEY and CDR2 SMNVEV (reference sequence). The CDR3: CASSLLGDTLTRQYF. The CDR3 nucleotides read TGTGCCAGCAGTTTATTAGGGGACACCCTAACGAGGCAGTACTTC.

The chain links TRBV5-1 to TRBJ2-5; D might be TRBD1 (5 bases). Trimming took off 4 bases at V and 0 bases at J, with 10 bases between the two ends. CDR3 length equals 14 residues. Germline CDR1 and CDR2: SGHRS and YFSETQ. CDR3 in amino acids: CASSGLDNQETQYF. The CDR3 region has the DNA TGCGCCAGCAGCGGGCTGGACAACCAAGAGACCCAGTACTTC.

The V gene is TRBV4-3, the J gene TRBJ2-5; 8 bases align to TRBD2. Germline V gene lookup returns CDR1 LGHNA and CDR2 YSLEER. The CDR3 sequence is 16 residues long. Trimming cost V 0 bases and J 5 bases; bases outside gene matches: 8. The CDR3 sequence is CASSQDMAGGEETQYF. The CDR3 DNA reads as TGCGCCAGCAGCCAAGATATGGCGGGAGGAGAGGAGACCCAGTACTTC.

J is TRBJ2-3 and V is TRBV5-4, with D tentatively TRBD1 (5 bases). From germline, CDR1 is SGHNT and CDR2 YYREEE (reference sequence). The CDR3 length is 15 residues. The V and J ends lost 3 bases and 0 bases respectively, with 11 bases between them. As DNA, the CDR3 is TGTGCCAGCAGCTACGGACAAATGAGCACAGATACGCAGTATTTT. Its protein is CASSYGQMSTDTQYF.

In its sample, this clone was seen a few times. V and J are TRBV7-9 and TRBJ2-2; unclear D gene. V was trimmed by 5 bases and J by 2 bases, leaving 9 bases between them. The CDR3 extends over 14 amino acids. Germline CDR1 reads SEHNR; CDR2 reads FQNEAQ (reference sequence). CDR3 residues: CASSAHRNTGELFF. DNA for the CDR3: TGTGCCAGCAGCGCACACCGCAACACCGGGGAGCTGTTTTTT. Using reference TRBV7-9 and TRBJ2-2 for the parts outside the CDR3, the full variable domain is DTGVSQNPRHKITKRGQNVTFRCDPISEHNRLYWYRQTLGQGPEFLTYFQNEAQLEKSRLLSDRFSAERPKGSFSTLEIQRTEQGDSAMYLCASSAHRNTGELFFGEGSRLTVL.

The V and J genes are TRBV30 and TRBJ2-2; 13 bases line up with TRBD2. Germline CDR1 and CDR2: GTSNPN and SVGIG (reference sequence). The CDR3 has 15 residues. V lost 7 bases, J lost 5 bases, and 7 bases stayed unmatched. CDR3 in DNA: TGTGCCTTAACCCGACTAGCGGGAGGAACCGGGGAGCTGTTTTTT. It is translated as CALTRLAGGTGELFF.

The J gene is TRBJ2-5, the V gene TRBV7-9; a weak D match, TRBD2 (5 bases). The CDR3 runs to 13 residues. Deletions cut 1 base from V and 4 bases from J, with 7 bases between. Per germline, CDR1 SEHNR and CDR2 FQNEAQ (reference sequence). The CDR3 DNA follows: TGTGCCAGCAGCTTAGGAGGGCGAGAGACCCAGTACTTC. It codes for CASSLGGRETQYF.